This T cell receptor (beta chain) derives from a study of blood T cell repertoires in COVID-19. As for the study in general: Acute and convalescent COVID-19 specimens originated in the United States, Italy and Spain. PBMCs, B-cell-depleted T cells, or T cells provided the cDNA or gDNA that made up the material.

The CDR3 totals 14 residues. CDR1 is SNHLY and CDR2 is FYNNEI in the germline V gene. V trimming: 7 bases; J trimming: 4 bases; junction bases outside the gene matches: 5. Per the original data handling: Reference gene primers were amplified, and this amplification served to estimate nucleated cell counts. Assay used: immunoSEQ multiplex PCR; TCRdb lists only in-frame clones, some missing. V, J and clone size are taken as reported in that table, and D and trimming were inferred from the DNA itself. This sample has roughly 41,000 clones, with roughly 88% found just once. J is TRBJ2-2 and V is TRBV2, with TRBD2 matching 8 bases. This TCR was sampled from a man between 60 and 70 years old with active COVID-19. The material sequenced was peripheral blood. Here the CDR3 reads CASISGRGTGELFF. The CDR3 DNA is TGTGCCAGCATCAGCGGGAGAGGCACCGGGGAGCTGTTTTTT.